This T cell receptor beta chain was observed in a study of blood T cell repertoires in COVID-19. Study context: Sources were T cells, B-cell-depleted T cells, or PBMCs; the material itself was cDNA or gDNA.

In the original analysis: Estimates of nucleated cell counts were drawn from the amplification of reference gene primers. Measured with immunoSEQ multiplex PCR; TCRdb has only the in-frame clones, and not every one. Clone size and V and J calls were adopted from that table, with D and trimming inferred from the DNA. The repertoire holds about 90,000 clones, more than 70% seen once, with around 0.47% in the top ten. Remarks on this clone: The sample holds other DNA sequences that translate to the same CDR3.

Germline V gene lookup returns CDR1 SGHNT and CDR2 YENEEA. The CDR3 length is 13 residues. Losses at the gene ends were 5 bases for V and 5 bases for J; bases not matched to a gene: 4. This clonotype originated in a man between 60 and 75 years old with acute or convalescent COVID-19. The material sequenced was peripheral blood. The chain is built from TRBV11-3 and TRBJ1-1; TRBD1 agrees at 8 bases. The CDR3 nucleotides read TGTGCCAGCAGCCAGGACAGGGATACTGAAGCTTTCTTT. This gives the protein CASSQDRDTEAFF.